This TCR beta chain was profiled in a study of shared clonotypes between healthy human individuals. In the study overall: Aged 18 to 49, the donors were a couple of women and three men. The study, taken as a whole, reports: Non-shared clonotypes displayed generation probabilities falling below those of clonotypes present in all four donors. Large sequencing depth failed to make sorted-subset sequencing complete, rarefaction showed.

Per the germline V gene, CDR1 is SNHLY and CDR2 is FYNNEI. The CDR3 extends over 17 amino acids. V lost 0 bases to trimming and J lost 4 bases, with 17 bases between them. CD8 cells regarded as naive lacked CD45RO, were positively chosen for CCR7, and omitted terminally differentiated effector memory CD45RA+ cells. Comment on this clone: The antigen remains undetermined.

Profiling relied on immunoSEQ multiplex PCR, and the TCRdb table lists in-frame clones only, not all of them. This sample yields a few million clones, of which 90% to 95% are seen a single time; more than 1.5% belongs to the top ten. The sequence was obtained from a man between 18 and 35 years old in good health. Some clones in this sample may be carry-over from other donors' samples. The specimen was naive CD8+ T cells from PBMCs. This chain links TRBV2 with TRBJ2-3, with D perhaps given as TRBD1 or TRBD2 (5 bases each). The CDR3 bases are TGTGCCAGCAGTGAAGCGGTGCACAGGAGGAGATCAGATACGCAGTATTTT. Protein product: CASSEAVHRRRSDTQYF.